This TCR beta chain was captured in a study of long-term antiretroviral therapy in people with HIV. Study overall: It was about a decade after the earliest samples that the 2015 immediate-ART recommendation appeared. Study observations and caveats: In samples taken after ART, diversity increased but remained below transplant donor control levels.

An immunoSEQ assay, version v3.0, was performed at survey level. Sequencing used immunoSEQ multiplex PCR; TCRdb keeps in-frame clones, though not all of them. This sample has more than 11,000 clones, with nearly 85% found just once. This clone occurred once. The antigen remains undetermined. Two or more post-ART PBMC samples, plus at least one pre-ART sample, were available for each donor. The CDR3 loop spans 14 amino acids. The germline gives CDR1 MNHNS, CDR2 SASEGT. J lost 2 bases, V lost 8 bases, and 8 bases had no gene match. The receptor was derived from a woman aged 40 to 50 with HIV. This chain connects TRBV6-1 to TRBJ2-7; 8 nucleotides align to TRBD1. The sample in question was unsorted PBMCs, obtained 1.8 years before starting antiretroviral therapy. In DNA, the CDR3 is TGTGCCAGCGTTCGGACAGGGAAAGCCTACGAGCAGTACTTC. It translates to CASVRTGKAYEQYF.